The rows below give T cell receptor beta chains drawn from one sample of a study of OX40 agonist ivuxolimab in advanced cancers. TCRdb keeps only in-frame clones here, not all; method: immunoSEQ multiplex PCR. This sample has approximately 23,000 clones, with approximately 85% found just once. This specimen was CD4+ or CD8+ T cells sorted from blood, taken in a trial of the OX40 agonist ivuxolimab. The receptors originated from an adult with an advanced solid tumor such as melanoma, head and neck, liver or kidney cancer. CDR3s include the opening cysteine and the closing phenylalanine or tryptophan. D genes are given only for firm matches. A row's size may be missing; if present it is once, few, many or a size class.

>NA|TRBV28|TRBJ2-1|NA
CASSYGGSGRDEQFF
TGTGCCAGCAGTTATGGTGGCAGTGGTAGGGATGAGCAGTTCTTC
>NA|TRBV30|TRBJ1-3|TRBD1
CAWSPGQGSGNTIYF
TGTGCCTGGAGTCCCGGACAGGGTTCTGGAAACACCATATATTTT
>NA|TRBV7-3|TRBJ2-7|NA
CASSFSSGDYEQYF
TGTGCCAGCAGCTTCTCCTCAGGGGACTACGAGCAGTACTTC
>NA|TRBV6-1|TRBJ2-5|NA
CASSEQETQYF
TGTGCCAGCAGTGAGCAAGAGACCCAGTACTTC
>NA|TRBV9|TRBJ1-1|NA
CASSVERRGMNTEAFF
TGTGCCAGCAGCGTAGAGCGTAGGGGGATGAACACTGAAGCTTTCTTT
>NA|TRBV5-4|TRBJ2-7|TRBD1
CASSQGETGAYEQYF
TGTGCCAGCAGCCAAGGGGAGACAGGGGCCTACGAGCAGTACTTC
>NA|TRBV30|TRBJ2-7|NA
CAWSLGYEQYF
TGTGCCTGGAGTCTTGGGTACGAGCAGTACTTC
>NA|TRBV7-9|TRBJ2-2|NA
CASSPNTGELFF
TGTGCCAGCAGCCCGAACACCGGGGAGCTGTTTTTT
>NA|TRBV7-8|TRBJ1-4|NA
CASSLDLGEGEKLFF
TGTGCCAGCAGCTTAGATCTGGGGGAGGGGGAAAAACTGTTTTTT
>NA|TRBV28|TRBJ2-7|TRBD1
CASEGTGLSYEQYF
TGTGCCAGCGAGGGGACAGGGCTCTCCTACGAGCAGTACTTC
>NA|TRBV30|TRBJ2-1|TRBD2
CACGLVAYNEQFF
TGTGCCTGCGGACTAGTAGCCTACAATGAGCAGTTCTTC
>NA|TRBV30|TRBJ1-5|TRBD1
CAWSHVGAGGGQPQHF
TGTGCCTGGTCGCACGTCGGGGCAGGGGGCGGTCAGCCCCAGCATTTT
>NA|TRBV9|TRBJ1-1|NA
CASSGGGLGTEAFF
TGTGCCAGCAGCGGAGGGGGGCTCGGCACTGAAGCTTTCTTT
>NA|TRBV2|TRBJ1-2|NA
CASSADKSYGYTF
TGTGCCAGCAGCGCTGACAAGTCCTATGGCTACACCTTC
>NA|TRBV6-5|TRBJ1-1|NA
CASSEGTTGLEAFF
TGTGCCAGCAGTGAAGGGACAACAGGGTTAGAAGCTTTCTTT
>few|TRBV6-6|TRBJ2-3|NA
CASSHSDTQYF
TGTGCCAGCAGCCATTCAGATACGCAGTATTTT
>NA|TRBV6-1|TRBJ2-2|TRBD1
CASSGSGTGIFAGELFF
TGTGCCAGCAGTGGATCCGGGACAGGGATTTTTGCCGGGGAGCTGTTTTTT
>few|TRBV5-1|TRBJ2-6|TRBD2
CASSFPLAGGPFSGANVLTF
TGCGCCAGCAGCTTCCCCCTAGCGGGGGGGCCCTTCTCTGGGGCCAACGTCCTGACTTTC
>NA|TRBV9|TRBJ1-5|TRBD1
CASSVTGGQPQHF
TGTGCCAGCAGCGTAACAGGGGGCCAGCCCCAGCATTTT
>NA|TRBV2|TRBJ2-7|NA
CASSVQGYEQYF
TGTGCCAGCAGTGTTCAGGGTTACGAGCAGTACTTC
>NA|TRBV28|TRBJ2-7|NA
CASSQRVQGGEQYF
TGTGCCAGCAGTCAGAGAGTTCAGGGTGGCGAGCAGTACTTC
>NA|TRBV4-1|TRBJ1-4|NA
CASSHPGQNEKLFF
TGCGCCAGCAGCCACCCAGGACAGAATGAAAAACTGTTTTTT
>medium-sized|TRBV7-8|TRBJ2-1|TRBD2
CASSSGGSYNEQFF
TGTGCCAGCAGTTCCGGGGGGAGCTACAATGAGCAGTTCTTC
>NA|TRBV29-1|TRBJ1-2|NA
CSVLDSYGYTF
TGCAGCGTCTTGGACAGCTATGGCTACACCTTC
>NA|TRBV6-1|TRBJ2-6|NA
CASSQEVSGANVLTF
TGTGCCAGCAGCCAAGAGGTCTCTGGGGCCAACGTCCTGACTTTC
>NA|TRBV29-1|TRBJ2-1|TRBD1
CSARGTGIDNEQFF
TGCAGCGCCCGGGGGACAGGGATAGACAATGAGCAGTTCTTC
>NA|TRBV19|TRBJ2-2|NA
CASSIASTGELFF
TGTGCCAGTAGTATTGCTTCCACCGGGGAGCTGTTTTTT
>medium-sized|TRBV9|TRBJ1-2|NA
CASSGSLDGYTF
TGTGCCAGCAGCGGTTCCCTTGATGGCTACACCTTC
>NA|TRBV13|TRBJ1-6|NA
CASSFARDNSPLHF
TGCGCCAGCAGCTTCGCGCGGGACAATTCACCCCTCCACTTT
>NA|TRBV28|TRBJ1-6|TRBD1
CASGGTGPTPLHF
TGTGCCAGCGGCGGGACAGGGCCTACCCCCCTCCACTTT
>NA|TRBV9|TRBJ1-1|NA
CASSSHREDTEAFF
TGTGCCAGCAGCTCTCACAGGGAGGACACTGAAGCTTTCTTT
>NA|TRBV19|TRBJ2-7|TRBD1
CASSIGTGSSYEQYF
TGTGCCAGTAGTATCGGGACAGGGAGCTCCTACGAGCAGTACTTC
>NA|TRBV10-3|TRBJ2-7|NA
CAISEPSSEQYF
TGTGCCATCAGTGAGCCCTCCTCCGAGCAGTACTTC
>NA|TRBV19|TRBJ1-1|NA
CASSIWLGGSTEAFF
TGTGCCAGTAGTATATGGCTTGGGGGGTCAACTGAAGCTTTCTTT
>medium-sized|TRBV25-1|TRBJ2-3|NA
CASTWGDTQYF
TGTGCCAGCACCTGGGGGGATACGCAGTATTTT
>NA|TRBV30|TRBJ2-3|NA
CAWSSVADTQYF
TGTGCCTGGAGTTCGGTCGCCGATACGCAGTATTTT
>NA|TRBV6-1|TRBJ1-4|NA
CASSPRAPGFEKLFF
TGTGCCAGCAGTCCGCGTGCTCCCGGGTTCGAAAAACTGTTTTTT
>few|TRBV29-1|TRBJ2-1|TRBD2
CSVEDPRLAGRGLNEQFF
TGCAGCGTTGAAGATCCCCGACTAGCGGGGCGGGGCCTCAATGAGCAGTTCTTC
>few|TRBV7-9|TRBJ2-3|NA
CASSLGADTQYF
TGTGCCAGCAGCTTAGGGGCGGATACGCAGTATTTT
>NA|TRBV29-1|TRBJ1-4|NA
CSVDTPTNEKLFF
TGCAGCGTTGATACTCCAACTAATGAAAAACTGTTTTTT
>NA|TRBV9|TRBJ2-3|NA
CASSASGSGGDTQYF
TGTGCCAGCAGCGCCAGCGGGTCGGGCGGAGATACGCAGTATTTT
>NA|TRBV28|TRBJ1-2|NA
CASSALSVDYGYTF
TGTGCCAGCAGTGCCCTATCGGTGGACTATGGCTACACCTTC
>NA|TRBV29-1|TRBJ1-2|NA
CSVSTGIGYGYTF
TGCAGCGTCAGCACAGGGATCGGTTATGGCTACACCTTC
>once|TRBV6-5|TRBJ1-3|NA
CASSYAGSYSGNTIYF
TGTGCCAGCAGTTACGCAGGGTCCTACTCTGGAAACACCATATATTTT
>NA|TRBV7-8|TRBJ2-5|TRBD2
CASSLGAGTSGETQYF
TGTGCCAGCAGCTTAGGCGCCGGGACTAGCGGAGAGACCCAGTACTTC
>once|TRBV5-1|TRBJ2-7|NA
CASSLEAGASYEQYF
TGCGCCAGCAGCTTGGAGGCGGGGGCCAGCTACGAGCAGTACTTC
>NA|TRBV15|TRBJ2-1|TRBD2
CATSREAGASYNEQFF
TGTGCCACCAGCAGAGAGGCGGGAGCTTCCTACAATGAGCAGTTCTTC
>NA|TRBV7-6|TRBJ2-1|NA
CASSLAGASSYNEQFF
TGTGCCAGCAGCTTAGCTGGGGCCAGCTCCTACAATGAGCAGTTCTTC